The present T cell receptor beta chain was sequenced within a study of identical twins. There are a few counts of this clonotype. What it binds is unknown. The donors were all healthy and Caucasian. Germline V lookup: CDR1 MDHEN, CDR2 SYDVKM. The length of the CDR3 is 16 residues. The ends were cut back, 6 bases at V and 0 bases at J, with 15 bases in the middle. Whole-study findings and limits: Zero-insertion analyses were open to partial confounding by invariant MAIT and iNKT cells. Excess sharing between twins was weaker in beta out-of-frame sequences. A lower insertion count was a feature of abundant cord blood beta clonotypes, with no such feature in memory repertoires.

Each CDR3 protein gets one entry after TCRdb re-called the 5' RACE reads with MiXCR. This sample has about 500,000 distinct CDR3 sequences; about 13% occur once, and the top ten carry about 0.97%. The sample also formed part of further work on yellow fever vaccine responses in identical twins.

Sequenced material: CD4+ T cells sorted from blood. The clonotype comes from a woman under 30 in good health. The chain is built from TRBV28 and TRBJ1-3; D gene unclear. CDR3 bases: TGTGCCAGCAGGACCCACGGACGGAACTCTGGAAACACCATATATTTT. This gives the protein CASRTHGRNSGNTIYF.